The 10 T cell receptor beta chains given below trace back to one sample, sequenced in a study of T cell repertoires in cytomegalovirus infection. No antigens are known for them. TCRdb re-called the reads with MiXCR, one entry per CDR3 protein. The sample carries about 35,000 distinct CDR3 sequences, about 54% recorded once. The sample consisted of CD8+ T cells from cultured PBMCs, taken from culture after CMV antigen stimulation. These TCRs come from a human donor in good health (CMV status not recorded). Some clones in this sample may be carry-over from other donors' samples.

The CDR3 here is CASSGGGGKLAKNIQYF. As DNA, the CDR3 is TGTGCCAGCTCAGGAGGAGGGGGGAAACTAGCCAAAAACATTCAGTACTTC. The chain joins TRBV7-2 to TRBJ2-4, with D perhaps matching TRBD1 or TRBD2 (6 bases each). Germline CDR1 SGHTA, CDR2 FQGNSA. CDR3 length equals 17 residues. V shed 8 bases and J shed 0 bases, with 20 bases lying between them.

The V and J genes are TRBV27 and TRBJ1-6, with 7 bases matching TRBD1. Germline values: CDR1 MNHEY, CDR2 SMNVEV (reference sequence). V lost 3 bases and J lost 6; bases outside the gene matches: 5. The CDR3 covers 15 residues. The CDR3 sequence: CASSFGTASNSPLHF. In DNA, the CDR3 is TGTGCCAGCAGTTTTGGGACAGCGTCTAATTCACCCCTCCACTTT.

This clonotype was found once. This rearrangement joins TRBV11-2 to TRBJ2-7; D is ambiguous. With 5 bases removed from V and 2 bases from J, the gap between germline ends came to 13 bases. The germline CDR1 and CDR2 sequences are SGHAT and FQNNGV. This CDR3 is built from 14 residues. The CDR3 reads CASSLFRHPYEQYF. CDR3 nucleotide sequence: TGTGCCAGCAGCCTTTTCCGGCACCCCTACGAGCAGTACTTC.

This clonotype has a handful of counts. The chain combines TRBV7-6 with TRBJ1-2; D is possibly TRBD1 (5 bases). The CDR3 runs to 15 residues. Germline V gene lookup returns CDR1 SGHVS and CDR2 FNYEAQ. Trimming shortened V by 5 bases and J by 3 bases, and 16 bases separated the two germline ends. DNA of the CDR3: TGTGCCAGCAGCCACGCCGGGACTTTCGACTATGGCTACACCTTC. This sequence encodes CASSHAGTFDYGYTF.

This chain connects TRBV6-1 to TRBJ2-7; a weak D match, TRBD1 (6 bases). CDR1 is MNHNS and CDR2 is SASEGT in the germline V gene. The CDR3 is made up of 16 amino acids. V was pared by 6 bases and J by 0 bases, with 18 bases between. CDR3 loop: CASRSYYRESSYEQYF. The CDR3 coding sequence is TGTGCCAGCAGATCCTACTACAGGGAAAGCTCCTACGAGCAGTACTTC.

This clonotype was counted at least ten times. The chain recombines TRBV5-1 with TRBJ2-3, with TRBD1 matching 8 bases. Germline CDR1 and CDR2: SGHRS and YFSETQ. Trimming removed 6 bases from V and 1 base from J; junction bases left unmatched: 4. This CDR3 comprises 14 residues. Here the CDR3 DNA reads TGCGCCAGCACCCGGGGACAGGGCACAGATACGCAGTATTTT. This codes for CASTRGQGTDTQYF.

The rearrangement uses TRBV12-5 and TRBJ2-3, with 16 bases that match TRBD2. The V gene's germline CDR1 is LGHNT and CDR2 FRNRAP. Trimming removed 4 bases from V and 0 bases from J; junction bases left unmatched: 4. CDR3 size: 18 residues. CDR3 sequence (DNA): TGTGCTAGTGGTTCGGGACTAGCGGGAGGGCCAAGCACAGATACGCAGTATTTT. It encodes CASGSGLAGGPSTDTQYF.

This clonotype was picked up one time. V is TRBV9 and J is TRBJ2-7, with 7 bases identical to TRBD2. V was pared by 2 bases and J by 2 bases, with 7 bases of the junction left unmatched. The CDR3 is 15 amino acids. CDR1 and CDR2 from the germline V gene are SGDLS and YYNGEE. CDR3 loop: CASSVGGSVTYEQYF. CDR3 DNA sequence: TGTGCCAGCAGCGTCGGCGGGAGCGTCACCTACGAGCAGTACTTC. The full variable domain, in which reference TRBV9 and TRBJ2-7 provide the parts outside the CDR3, is DSGVTQTPKHLITATGQRVTLRCSPRSGDLSVYWYQQSLDQGLQFLIQYYNGEERAKGNILERFSAQQFPDLHSELNLSSLELGDSALYFCASSVGGSVTYEQYFGPGTRLTVT.

This chain connects TRBV11-1 to TRBJ1-1; D not certain. CDR1 and CDR2 (germline): SGHAT, FQDESV (reference sequence). Trimming stripped 4 bases from V and 7 bases from J, with 13 bases between. The CDR3 sequence is 13 residues long. CDR3 loop: CASSSRGWNEAFF. The CDR3, as DNA: TGTGCCAGCAGCTCTAGAGGGTGGAATGAAGCTTTCTTT. Full variable domain (missing parts from reference TRBV11-1 and TRBJ1-1): EAEVAQSPRYKITEKSQAVAFWCDPISGHATLYWYRQILGQGPELLVQFQDESVVDDSQLPKDRFSAERLKGVDSTLKIQPAELGDSAMYLCASSSRGWNEAFFGQGTRLTVV.

The chain uses TRBV29-1 and TRBJ2-1; the D is unclear. The CDR3 has 11 residues. Germline assignment: CDR1 SQVTM and CDR2 ANQGSEA. V shed 7 bases and J shed 12 bases, with 16 bases lying between them. CDR3 nucleotides: TGCAGCGCTCCGACGGCGCTCGGGCAGTTCTTC. Amino acids: CSAPTALGQFF.